This T cell receptor beta chain was identified in a study of blood T cell repertoires in COVID-19. The overall study: Samples taken during acute and convalescent COVID-19 were collected in the United States, Italy and Spain. T cells, B-cell-depleted T cells, or PBMCs supplied cDNA or gDNA.

Trimming removed 6 bases from V and 2 bases from J; junction bases left unmatched: 12. Germline-derived CDR1 and CDR2 are MRHNA and SNTAGT. The CDR3 length is 17 residues. In the original workflow: Amplifying reference gene primers gave estimates of nucleated cell counts. Libraries were prepared by immunoSEQ multiplex PCR; TCRdb keeps only in-frame clonotypes and omits some of them. That table supplies the V and J calls and clone size; D and trimming were determined from the DNA. The table shows 140,000 to 150,000 clones, with 65% to 90% occurring only once. Material: peripheral blood. The receptor was derived from a human donor in a cohort sampled during active COVID-19. V is TRBV6-4 and J is TRBJ2-5; TRBD1 matches 10 bases. CDR3 protein: CASSLVPGQGWQETQYF. The CDR3 DNA reads as TGTGCCAGCAGCCTTGTCCCGGGACAGGGGTGGCAAGAGACCCAGTACTTC.